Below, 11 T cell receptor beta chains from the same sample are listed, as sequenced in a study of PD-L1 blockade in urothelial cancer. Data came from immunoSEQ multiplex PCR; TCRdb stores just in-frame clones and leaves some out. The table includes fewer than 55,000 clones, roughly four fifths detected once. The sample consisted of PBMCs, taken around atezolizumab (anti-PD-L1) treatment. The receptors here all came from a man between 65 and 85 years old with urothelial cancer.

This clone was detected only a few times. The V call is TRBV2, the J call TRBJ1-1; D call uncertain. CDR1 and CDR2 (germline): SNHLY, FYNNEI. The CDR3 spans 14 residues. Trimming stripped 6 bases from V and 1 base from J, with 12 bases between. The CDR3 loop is CASSLAGRNTEAFF. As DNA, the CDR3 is TGTGCCAGCAGCCTGGCGGGGAGGAACACTGAAGCTTTCTTT.

CDR3 protein: CASSGGGGETQYF. CDR3 DNA: TGTGCCAGCAGCGGGGGCGGTGGGGAGACCCAGTACTTC. This chain joins TRBV5-8 and TRBJ2-5; tentatively, D is TRBD1 (6 bases). Trimming stripped 4 bases from V and 5 bases from J, with 12 bases between. The CDR3 contains 13 residues. Per germline, CDR1 SGHTS and CDR2 YDEGEE.

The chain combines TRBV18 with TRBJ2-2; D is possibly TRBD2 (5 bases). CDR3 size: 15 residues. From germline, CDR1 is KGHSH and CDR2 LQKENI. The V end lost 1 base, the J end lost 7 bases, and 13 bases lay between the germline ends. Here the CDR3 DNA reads TGTGCCAGCTCACCACGAGGCGAGGGCGGCGGGGAGCTGTTTTTT. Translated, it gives CASSPRGEGGGELFF.

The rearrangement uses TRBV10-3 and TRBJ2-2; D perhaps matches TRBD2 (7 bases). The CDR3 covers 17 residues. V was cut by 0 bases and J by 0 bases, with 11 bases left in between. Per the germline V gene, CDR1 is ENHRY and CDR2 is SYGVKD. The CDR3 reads CAISESRGRANTGELFF. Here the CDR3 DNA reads TGTGCCATCAGTGAGTCGCGGGGGCGAGCGAACACCGGGGAGCTGTTTTTT.

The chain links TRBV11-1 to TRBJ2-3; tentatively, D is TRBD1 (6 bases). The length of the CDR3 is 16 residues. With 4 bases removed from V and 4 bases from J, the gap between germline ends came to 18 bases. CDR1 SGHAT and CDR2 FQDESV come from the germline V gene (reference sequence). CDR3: CASSSRGPGSADTQYF. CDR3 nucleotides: TGTGCCAGCAGCTCCAGGGGTCCGGGCAGCGCAGATACGCAGTATTTT.

Written as DNA, the CDR3 is TGTGCCAGCTCACCAGGCCCTGGCACTGAAGCTTTCTTT. Translation gives CASSPGPGTEAFF. The chain joins TRBV18 to TRBJ1-1; D is uncertain. Germline CDR1 is KGHSH and CDR2 is LQKENI. This CDR3 has 13 amino acids. Trimming took off 2 bases at V and 4 bases at J, with 8 bases between the two ends. The variable domain in full, with the rest retrieved from reference TRBV18 and TRBJ1-1, is NAGVMQNPRHLVRRRGQEARLRCSPMKGHSHVYWYRQLPEEGLKFMVYLQKENIIDESGMPKERFSAEFPKEGPSILRIQQVVRGDSAAYFCASSPGPGTEAFFGQGTRLTVV.

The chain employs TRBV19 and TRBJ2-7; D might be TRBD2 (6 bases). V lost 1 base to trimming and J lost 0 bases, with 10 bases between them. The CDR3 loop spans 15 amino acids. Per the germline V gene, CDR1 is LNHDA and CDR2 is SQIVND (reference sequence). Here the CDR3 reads CASSIGDSGSYEQYF. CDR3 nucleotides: TGTGCCAGTAGTATAGGGGATAGCGGCTCCTACGAGCAGTACTTC.

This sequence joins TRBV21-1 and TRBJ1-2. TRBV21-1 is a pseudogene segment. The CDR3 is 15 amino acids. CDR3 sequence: CASSKVRDLWGGYTF. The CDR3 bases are TGTGCCAGCAGCAAAGTACGGGATCTTTGGGGTGGCTACACCTTC.

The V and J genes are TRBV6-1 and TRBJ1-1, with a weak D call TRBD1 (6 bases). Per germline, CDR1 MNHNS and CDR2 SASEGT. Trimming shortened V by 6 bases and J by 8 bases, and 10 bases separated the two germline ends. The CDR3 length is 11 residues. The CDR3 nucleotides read TGTGCCAGCAGCACAGGGTTGGAAGCTTTCTTT. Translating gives CASSTGLEAFF.

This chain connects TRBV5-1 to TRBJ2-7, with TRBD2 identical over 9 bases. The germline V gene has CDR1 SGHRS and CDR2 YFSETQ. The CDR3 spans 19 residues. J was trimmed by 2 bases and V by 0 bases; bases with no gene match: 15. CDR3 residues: CASSLGGAGGPFGTYEQYF. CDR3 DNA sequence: TGCGCCAGCAGCTTGGGGGGCGCGGGGGGGCCCTTTGGGACCTACGAGCAGTACTTC. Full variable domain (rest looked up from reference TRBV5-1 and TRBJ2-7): KAGVTQTPRYLIKTRGQQVTLSCSPISGHRSVSWYQQTPGQGLQFLFEYFSETQRNKGNFPGRFSGRQFSNSRSEMNVSTLELGDSALYLCASSLGGAGGPFGTYEQYFGPGTRLTVT.

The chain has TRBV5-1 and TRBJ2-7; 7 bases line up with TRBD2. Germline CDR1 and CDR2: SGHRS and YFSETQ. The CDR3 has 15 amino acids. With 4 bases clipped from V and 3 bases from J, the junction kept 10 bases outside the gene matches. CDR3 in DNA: TGCGCCAGCAGCCTGAGGCAAGCGGGACTCTACGAGCAGTACTTC. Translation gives CASSLRQAGLYEQYF.